This T cell receptor beta chain was sequenced for a study of early T cells in non-severe SARS-CoV-2 infection. In the study overall: Bulk RNA from unsorted whole blood was sequenced; chains were unpaired.

This clonotype was counted ten times or more. Its antigen is currently unknown. Unique molecular identifiers were attached to individual cDNA molecules. MiXCR, applied by TCRdb to the 5' RACE reads, yields one record per CDR3 protein. Of some 63,000 distinct CDR3 sequences in the sample, 10% to 15% were seen once. The CDR3 length is 13 residues. With V trimmed by 5 bases and J by 3 bases, 4 bases remained unmatched. CDR1 MNHEY and CDR2 SMNVEV come from the germline V gene (reference sequence). Study results and caveats: VDJdb-based matching was biased toward anti-spike CD8 responses and missed private and CD4 specificities.

Sequenced sample: whole blood. This rearrangement joins TRBV27 to TRBJ2-7; 7 nucleotides align to TRBD1. The clonotype was recovered from an adult who was a healthcare worker with PCR-confirmed SARS-CoV-2 infection or an uninfected control (not recorded which). The CDR3 nucleotides read TGTGCCAGCAGTGGCCGGGACAGCTACGAGCAGTACTTC. Protein sequence: CASSGRDSYEQYF.